The clone carrying this TCR beta chain came up many times. Time point indicated: sample taken at primary tumor resection. Whole RNA obtained from tumor, nontumor lung or frozen PBMC underwent sequencing without sorting. The record originates from a study of spatial heterogeneity in lung cancer. Across the study: A consistent excess of beta-chain over alpha-chain sequences was detected.

The CDR3 consists of 14 residues. The germline V gene encodes CDR1 MDHEN and CDR2 SYDVKM. V lost 7 bases, J lost 7 bases, and 11 bases stayed unmatched. TCRdb called the 5' RACE reads again in MiXCR, with one record for every CDR3 protein. The data show about 39,000 distinct CDR3 sequences, approximately 3.1% seen once. The rearrangement joins TRBV28 to TRBJ1-2; 8 bases are shared with TRBD1. The source material was normal lung tissue next to the tumor, sampled at surgery. The clonotype was recovered from a male donor with early-stage non-small cell lung cancer. CDR3 coding DNA: TGTGCCAGCAAGACAGGGGCTTCTTCCTTTGGCTACACCTTC. Translating it yields CASKTGASSFGYTF.